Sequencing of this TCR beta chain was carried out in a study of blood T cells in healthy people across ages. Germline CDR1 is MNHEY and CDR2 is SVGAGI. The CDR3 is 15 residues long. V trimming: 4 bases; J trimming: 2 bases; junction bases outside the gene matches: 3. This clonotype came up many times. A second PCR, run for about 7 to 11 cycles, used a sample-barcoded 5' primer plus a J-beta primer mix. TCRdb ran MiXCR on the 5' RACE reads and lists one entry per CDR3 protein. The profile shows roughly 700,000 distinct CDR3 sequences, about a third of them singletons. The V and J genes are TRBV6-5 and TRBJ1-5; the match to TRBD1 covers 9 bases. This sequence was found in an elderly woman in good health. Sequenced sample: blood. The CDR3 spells CASSSRTGGNQPQHF. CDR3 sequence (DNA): TGTGCCAGCAGTTCCAGGACAGGGGGCAATCAGCCCCAGCATTTT.